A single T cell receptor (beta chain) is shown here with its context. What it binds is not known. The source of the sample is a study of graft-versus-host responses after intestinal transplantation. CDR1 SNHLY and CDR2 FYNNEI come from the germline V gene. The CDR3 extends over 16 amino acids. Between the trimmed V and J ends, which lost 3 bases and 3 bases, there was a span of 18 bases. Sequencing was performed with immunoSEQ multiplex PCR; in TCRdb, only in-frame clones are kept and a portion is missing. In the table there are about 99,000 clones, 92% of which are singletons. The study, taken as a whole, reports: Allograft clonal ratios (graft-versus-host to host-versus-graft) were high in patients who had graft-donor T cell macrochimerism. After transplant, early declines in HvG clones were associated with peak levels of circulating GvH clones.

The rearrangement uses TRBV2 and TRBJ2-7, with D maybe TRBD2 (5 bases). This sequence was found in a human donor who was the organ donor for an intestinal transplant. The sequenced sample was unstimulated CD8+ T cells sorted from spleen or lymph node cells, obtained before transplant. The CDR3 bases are TGTGCCAGCAGTGACGGTTACGGGGTGGGATACTACGAGCAGTACTTC. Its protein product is CASSDGYGVGYYEQYF. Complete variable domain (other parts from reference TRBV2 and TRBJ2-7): EPEVTQTPSHQVTQMGQEVILRCVPISNHLYFYWYRQILGQKVEFLVSFYNNEISEKSEIFDDQFSVERPDGSNFTLKIRSTKLEDSAMYFCASSDGYGVGYYEQYFGPGTRLTVT.